This TCR beta chain was recovered during a study of shared clonotypes between healthy human individuals. The study's findings and limits: Sharing across four donors was highest in naive CD4 (around 5%) and lowest in memory CD8 (approximately 0.4%).

Naive CD8 cells, CD45RO-negative and positively selected for CCR7, excluded terminally differentiated effector memory CD45RA+ cells. None of the donors, who were healthy HIV-negative adults, had recently had acute infections or vaccinations. Donors were Caucasian adults residing in Nashville, Tennessee, USA. As concerns this clone: What it binds is not known.

Here immunoSEQ multiplex PCR was the method, and the copy in TCRdb shows in-frame clones only, minus some. Of some 2 million clones in the sample, over 85% were seen once. This CDR3 spans 14 amino acids. CDR1 and CDR2 from the germline V gene are SEHNR and FQNEAQ (reference sequence). Trimming cost V 5 bases and J 16 bases; bases outside gene matches: 16. This receptor was obtained from a man between 18 and 35 years old in good health. The genes are TRBV7-9 and TRBJ2-1; 8 positions match TRBD1. Sequencing was performed on naive CD8+ T cells sorted from blood. As DNA, the CDR3 is TGTGCCAGCAGCCGGACAGGGAACGGGAAAGGGAAATTCTTC. This codes for CASSRTGNGKGKFF.